This T cell receptor (beta chain) appears in the sequencing data of a study of PD-1 blockade in mismatch repair-deficient tumors. Measured with immunoSEQ multiplex PCR; TCRdb has only the in-frame clones, and not every one. The data hold around 52,000 clones, with about 85% observed a single time. This CDR3 is 14 amino acids long. CDR1 ENHRY and CDR2 SYGVKD come from the germline V gene. Trimming took 11 bases from V and 7 from J; bases not matched to a gene: 14. The input for sequencing was peripheral blood, taken roughly 21 weeks after starting pembrolizumab. This chain links TRBV10-3 with TRBJ1-2, with 9 bases that match TRBD1. The source of this sequence is an adult with mismatch repair-deficient cancer. The DNA for the CDR3 is TGTGCCCCGTCGGACAGGGGCGCGTCTGGTGGCTACACCTTC. It yields the protein CAPSDRGASGGYTF.